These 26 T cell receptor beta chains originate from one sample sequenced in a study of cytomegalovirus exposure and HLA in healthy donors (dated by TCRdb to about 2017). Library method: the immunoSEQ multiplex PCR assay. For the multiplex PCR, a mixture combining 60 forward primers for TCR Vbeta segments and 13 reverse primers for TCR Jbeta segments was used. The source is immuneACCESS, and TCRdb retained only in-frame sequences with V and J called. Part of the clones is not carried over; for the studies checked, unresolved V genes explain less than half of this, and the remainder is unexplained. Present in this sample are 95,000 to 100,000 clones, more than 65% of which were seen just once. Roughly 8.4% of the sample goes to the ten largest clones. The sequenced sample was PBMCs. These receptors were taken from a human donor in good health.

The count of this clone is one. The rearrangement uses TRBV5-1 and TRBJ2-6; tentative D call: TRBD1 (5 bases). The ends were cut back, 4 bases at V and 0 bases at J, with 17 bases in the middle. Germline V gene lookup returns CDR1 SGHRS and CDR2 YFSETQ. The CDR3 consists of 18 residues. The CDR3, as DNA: TGCGCCAGCAGCACCGACAGCCAGACTGGCTCTGGGGCCAACGTCCTGACTTTC. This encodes CASSTDSQTGSGANVLTF.

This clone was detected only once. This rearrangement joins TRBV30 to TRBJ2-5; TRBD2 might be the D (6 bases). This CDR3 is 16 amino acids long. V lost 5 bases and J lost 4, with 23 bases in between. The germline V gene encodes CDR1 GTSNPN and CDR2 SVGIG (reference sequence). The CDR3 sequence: CAWATRSGGSGETQYF. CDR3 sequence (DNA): TGTGCCTGGGCGACGCGGTCCGGAGGGAGCGGAGAGACCCAGTACTTC.

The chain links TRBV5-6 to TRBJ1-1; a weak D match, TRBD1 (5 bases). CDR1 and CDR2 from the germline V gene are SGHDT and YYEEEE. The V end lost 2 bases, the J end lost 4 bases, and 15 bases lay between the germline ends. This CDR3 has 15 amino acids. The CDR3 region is CASSFWGLGATEAFF. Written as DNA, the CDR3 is TGTGCCAGCAGCTTCTGGGGACTCGGGGCCACTGAAGCTTTCTTT.

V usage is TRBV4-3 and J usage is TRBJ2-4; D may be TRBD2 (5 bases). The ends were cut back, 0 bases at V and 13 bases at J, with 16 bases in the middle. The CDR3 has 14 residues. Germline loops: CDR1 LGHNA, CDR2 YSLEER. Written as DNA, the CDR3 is TGCGCCAGCAGCCAAGAGGGCAGCGGCGACGCGCAGTACTTC. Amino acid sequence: CASSQEGSGDAQYF.

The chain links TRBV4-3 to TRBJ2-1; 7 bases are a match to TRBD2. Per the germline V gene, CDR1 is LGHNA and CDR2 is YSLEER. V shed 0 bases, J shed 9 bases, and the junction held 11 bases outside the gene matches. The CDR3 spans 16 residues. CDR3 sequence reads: CASSQEKAGFGGEQFF. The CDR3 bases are TGCGCCAGCAGCCAAGAAAAAGCGGGATTCGGCGGTGAGCAGTTCTTC.

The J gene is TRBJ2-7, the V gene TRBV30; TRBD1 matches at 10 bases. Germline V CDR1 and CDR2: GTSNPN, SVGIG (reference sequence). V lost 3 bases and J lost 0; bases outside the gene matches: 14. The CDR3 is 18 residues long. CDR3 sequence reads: CAWRGMKPGQGSSYEQYF. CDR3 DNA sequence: TGTGCCTGGAGGGGCATGAAGCCGGGACAGGGGTCCTCCTACGAGCAGTACTTC.

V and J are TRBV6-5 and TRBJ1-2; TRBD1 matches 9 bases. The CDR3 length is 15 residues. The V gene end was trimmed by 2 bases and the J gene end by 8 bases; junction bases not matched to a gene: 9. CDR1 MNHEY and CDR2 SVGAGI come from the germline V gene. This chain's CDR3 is CASSYGTGRSRGYTF. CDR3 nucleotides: TGTGCCAGCAGTTACGGGACAGGGAGGTCTCGGGGCTACACCTTC.

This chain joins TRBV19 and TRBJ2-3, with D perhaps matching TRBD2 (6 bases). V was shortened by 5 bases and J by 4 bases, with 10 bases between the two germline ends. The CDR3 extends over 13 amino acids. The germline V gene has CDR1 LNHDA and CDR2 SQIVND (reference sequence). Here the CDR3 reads CASSLGRPDTQYF. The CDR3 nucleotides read TGTGCCAGTAGTCTGGGGAGGCCAGATACGCAGTATTTT.

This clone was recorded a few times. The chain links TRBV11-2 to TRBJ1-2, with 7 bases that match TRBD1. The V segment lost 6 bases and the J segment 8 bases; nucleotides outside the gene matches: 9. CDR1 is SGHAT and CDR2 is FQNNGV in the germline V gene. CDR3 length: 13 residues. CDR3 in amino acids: CASRQLTGVGYTF. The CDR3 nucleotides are TGTGCCAGCAGACAGCTTACAGGGGTCGGCTACACCTTC.

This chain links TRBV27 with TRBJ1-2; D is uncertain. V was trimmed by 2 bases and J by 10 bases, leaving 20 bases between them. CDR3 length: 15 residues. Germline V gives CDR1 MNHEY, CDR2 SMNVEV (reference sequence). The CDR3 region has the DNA TGTGCCAGCAGTTTAAACCCGGACGGACTGGTTGACTACACCTTC. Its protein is CASSLNPDGLVDYTF.

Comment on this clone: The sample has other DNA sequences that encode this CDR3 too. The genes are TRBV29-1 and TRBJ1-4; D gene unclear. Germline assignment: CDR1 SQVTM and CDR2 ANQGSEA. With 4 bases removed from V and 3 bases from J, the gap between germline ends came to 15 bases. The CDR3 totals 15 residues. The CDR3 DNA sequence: TGCAGCGTTGGGTATGCCGCGAGGGCTAATGAAAAACTGTTTTTT. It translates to CSVGYAARANEKLFF.

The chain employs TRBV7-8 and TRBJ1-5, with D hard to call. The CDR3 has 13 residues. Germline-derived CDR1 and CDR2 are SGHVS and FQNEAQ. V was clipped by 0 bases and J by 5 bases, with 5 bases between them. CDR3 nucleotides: TGTGCCAGCAGCTTAGCCCGGGATCAGCCCCAGCATTTT. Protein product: CASSLARDQPQHF.

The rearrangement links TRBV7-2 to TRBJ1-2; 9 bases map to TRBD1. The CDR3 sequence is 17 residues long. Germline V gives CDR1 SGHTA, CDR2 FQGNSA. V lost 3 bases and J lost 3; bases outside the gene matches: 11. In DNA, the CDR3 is TGTGCCAGCAGCTTCCAACGGACAGGGGAGATTTACTATGGCTACACCTTC. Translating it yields CASSFQRTGEIYYGYTF.

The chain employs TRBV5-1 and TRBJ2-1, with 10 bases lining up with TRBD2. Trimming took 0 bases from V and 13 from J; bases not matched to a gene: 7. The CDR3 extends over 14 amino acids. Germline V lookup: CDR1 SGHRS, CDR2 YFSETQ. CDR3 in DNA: TGCGCCAGCAGCTTGGAGATAGCGGGAGGCGTTCAGTTCTTC. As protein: CASSLEIAGGVQFF. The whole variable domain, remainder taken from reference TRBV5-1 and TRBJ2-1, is KAGVTQTPRYLIKTRGQQVTLSCSPISGHRSVSWYQQTPGQGLQFLFEYFSETQRNKGNFPGRFSGRQFSNSRSEMNVSTLELGDSALYLCASSLEIAGGVQFFGPGTRLTVL.

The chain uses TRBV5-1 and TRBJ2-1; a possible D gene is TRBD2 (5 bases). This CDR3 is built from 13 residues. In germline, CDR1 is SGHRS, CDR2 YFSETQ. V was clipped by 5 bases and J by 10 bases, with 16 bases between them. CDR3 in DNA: TGCGCCAGCAGTGTCATGGAGGCAACGGAGCAGTTCTTC. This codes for CASSVMEATEQFF. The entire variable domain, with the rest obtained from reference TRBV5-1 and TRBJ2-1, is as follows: KAGVTQTPRYLIKTRGQQVTLSCSPISGHRSVSWYQQTPGQGLQFLFEYFSETQRNKGNFPGRFSGRQFSNSRSEMNVSTLELGDSALYLCASSVMEATEQFFGPGTRLTVL.

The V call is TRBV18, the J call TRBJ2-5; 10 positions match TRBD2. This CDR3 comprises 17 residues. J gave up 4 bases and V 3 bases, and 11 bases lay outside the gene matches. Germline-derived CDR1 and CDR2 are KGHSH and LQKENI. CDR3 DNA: TGTGCCAGCTCACCCCGAGCGGGGGGGCGCAACGGAGAGACCCAGTACTTC. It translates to CASSPRAGGRNGETQYF.

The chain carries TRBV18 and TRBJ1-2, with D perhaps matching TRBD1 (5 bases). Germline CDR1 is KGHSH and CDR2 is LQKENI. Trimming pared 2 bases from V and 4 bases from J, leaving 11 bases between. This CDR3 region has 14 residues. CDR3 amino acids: CASSPGSDSYGYTF. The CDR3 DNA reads TGTGCCAGCTCACCAGGGTCAGACAGCTATGGCTACACCTTC.

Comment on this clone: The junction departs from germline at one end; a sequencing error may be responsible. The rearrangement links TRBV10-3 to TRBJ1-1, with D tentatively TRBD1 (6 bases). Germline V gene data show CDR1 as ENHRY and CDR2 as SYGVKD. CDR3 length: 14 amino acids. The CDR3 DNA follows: TGTGCCATCAACGGGGGGGCGATGAACACTGAGGCTTTCTTT. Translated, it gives CAINGGAMNTEAFF.

The CDR3 loop reads CASSRTGVNYGYTF. CDR3 in DNA: TGTGCCAGCAGCCGGACAGGGGTGAACTATGGCTACACCTTC. The chain links TRBV7-2 to TRBJ1-2; TRBD1 agrees at 9 bases. This CDR3 comprises 14 residues. Germline V lookup: CDR1 SGHTA, CDR2 FQGNSA. With V trimmed by 5 bases and J by 2 bases, 3 bases remained unmatched.

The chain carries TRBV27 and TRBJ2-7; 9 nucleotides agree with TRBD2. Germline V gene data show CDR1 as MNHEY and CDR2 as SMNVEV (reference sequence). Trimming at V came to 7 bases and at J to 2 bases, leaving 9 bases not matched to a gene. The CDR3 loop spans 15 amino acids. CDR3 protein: CASTALAGLTYEQYF. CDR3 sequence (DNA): TGTGCCAGCACCGCCCTAGCGGGGCTGACCTACGAGCAGTACTTC.

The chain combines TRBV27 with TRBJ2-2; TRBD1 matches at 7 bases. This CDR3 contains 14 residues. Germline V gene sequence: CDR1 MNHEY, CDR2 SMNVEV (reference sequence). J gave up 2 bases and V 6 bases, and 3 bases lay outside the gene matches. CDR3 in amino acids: CASRRTGNTGELFF. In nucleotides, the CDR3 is TGTGCCAGCAGGAGGACAGGAAACACCGGGGAGCTGTTTTTT.

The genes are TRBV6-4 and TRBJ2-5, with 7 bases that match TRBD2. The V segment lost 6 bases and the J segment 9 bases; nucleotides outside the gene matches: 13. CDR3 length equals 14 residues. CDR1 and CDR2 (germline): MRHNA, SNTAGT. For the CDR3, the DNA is TGTGCCAGCAGGCACCCGGGACTAAGGACCCCCCAGTACTTC. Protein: CASRHPGLRTPQYF.

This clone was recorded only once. The CDR3 DNA sequence: TGCAGCGTTGGGGGCGATACGCAGTATTTT. Translation: CSVGGDTQYF. The rearrangement joins TRBV29-1 to TRBJ2-3, with D possibly matching TRBD1 (5 bases). The CDR3 loop spans 10 amino acids. The V end lost 4 bases, the J end lost 6 bases, and 5 bases lay between the germline ends. Germline loops: CDR1 SQVTM, CDR2 ANQGSEA.

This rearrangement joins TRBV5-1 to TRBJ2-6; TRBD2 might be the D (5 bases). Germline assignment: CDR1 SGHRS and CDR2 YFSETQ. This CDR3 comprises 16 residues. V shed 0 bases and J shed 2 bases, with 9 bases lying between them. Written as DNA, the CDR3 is TGCGCCAGCAGCTTGGCCGGGGTAGCTGGGGCCAACGTCCTGACTTTC. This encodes CASSLAGVAGANVLTF.

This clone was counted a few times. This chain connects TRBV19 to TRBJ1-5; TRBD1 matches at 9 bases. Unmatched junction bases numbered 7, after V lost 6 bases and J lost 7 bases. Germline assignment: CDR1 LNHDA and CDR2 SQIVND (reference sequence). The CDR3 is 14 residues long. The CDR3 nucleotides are TGTGCCAGTAGAAACAGGGGGCTGGACCAGCCCCAGCATTTT. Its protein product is CASRNRGLDQPQHF.

CDR3 in DNA: TGTGCCAGCAGCTTATTTGGGACAGTCAATCAGCCCCAGCATTTT. Translation gives CASSLFGTVNQPQHF. The chain joins TRBV7-9 to TRBJ1-5, with 7 bases aligning to TRBD1. J gave up 3 bases and V 2 bases, and 4 bases lay outside the gene matches. The CDR3 sequence is 15 residues long. Germline loops: CDR1 SEHNR, CDR2 FQNEAQ (reference sequence).